The 23 T cell receptor beta chains in this list originate from one sample, sequenced in a study of cytomegalovirus exposure and HLA in healthy donors. This PCR relied on a set of 60 Vbeta primers and 13 Jbeta primers. Clones were read by immunoSEQ multiplex PCR, and TCRdb kept only the in-frame ones, dropping some. The data hold over 150,000 clones, with roughly 80% observed a single time. The specimen sequenced was PBMCs. Receptor source: a man aged 50-59 years in good health and CMV-seropositive.

The genes are TRBV5-1 and TRBJ2-3; D is uncertain. The CDR3 totals 14 residues. Trimming shortened V by 1 base and J by 0 bases, and 6 bases separated the two germline ends. The germline CDR1 and CDR2 sequences are SGHRS and YFSETQ. CDR3 in amino acids: CASSLPQSTDTQYF. The CDR3 DNA sequence: TGCGCCAGCAGCTTGCCACAGAGCACAGATACGCAGTATTTT.

This chain uses TRBV6-1 with TRBJ2-5; possible D gene TRBD2, 7 bases. Germline V gene data show CDR1 as MNHNS and CDR2 as SASEGT. Trimming removed 9 bases from V and 5 bases from J, with 16 bases in between. CDR3 size: 13 residues. The CDR3 region is CASKIGGRETQYF. The CDR3 nucleotides read TGTGCCAGTAAGATCGGGGGGCGGGAGACCCAGTACTTC.

CDR3 region: CASSEIQGANQPQHF. The CDR3 DNA reads TGTGCCAGCAGTGAAATCCAGGGGGCTAATCAGCCCCAGCATTTT. The chain carries TRBV6-1 and TRBJ1-5, with TRBD1 matching 8 bases. Trimming removed 2 bases from V and 4 bases from J; junction bases left unmatched: 4. The CDR3 consists of 15 residues. Germline V gene data show CDR1 as MNHNS and CDR2 as SASEGT.

The V call is TRBV5-5, the J call TRBJ1-3; a possible D gene is TRBD1 (5 bases). CDR3 length: 15 amino acids. Germline loops: CDR1 SGHKS, CDR2 YYEKEE (reference sequence). Trimming shortened V by 5 bases and J by 8 bases, and 20 bases separated the two germline ends. CDR3 in DNA: TGTGCCAGCAGAAACCGGGACTCCGGAGGGTACACCATATATTTT. Its translation: CASRNRDSGGYTIYF.

The chain couples TRBV30 to TRBJ2-4; 10 bases line up with TRBD2. V gave up 7 bases and J gave up 5 bases; unmatched junction bases: 5. Germline V gives CDR1 GTSNPN, CDR2 SVGIG (reference sequence). The length of the CDR3 is 13 residues. The CDR3 spells CALALAGENIQYF. The DNA of the CDR3 is TGTGCCTTAGCTCTAGCGGGGGAAAACATTCAGTACTTC. The variable domain in full, completed from reference TRBV30 and TRBJ2-4, reads SQTIHQWPATLVQPVGSPLSLECTVEGTSNPNLYWYRQAAGRGLQLLFYSVGIGQISSEVPQNLSASRPQDRQFILSSKKLLLSDSGFYLCALALAGENIQYFGAGTRLSVL.

This clone occurred a few times. Other DNA sequences in the sample encode the same CDR3. The CDR3 DNA reads as TGTGCCAGCAGCTTAACCCTAGCGCGGGAGCAGTACTTC. Its protein is CASSLTLAREQYF. The genes are TRBV7-9 and TRBJ2-7; weak D call: TRBD2 (6 bases). This CDR3 has 13 residues. The germline V and J ends were trimmed by 2 bases and 7 bases, with 12 bases remaining between them. Germline values: CDR1 SEHNR, CDR2 FQNEAQ (reference sequence).

The chain is built from TRBV18 and TRBJ2-7; 8 nucleotides agree with TRBD1. Germline CDR1 reads KGHSH; CDR2 reads LQKENI. The J segment lost 5 bases and the V segment lost 1 base, leaving 10 bases of the junction unmatched. The CDR3 extends over 16 amino acids. Here the CDR3 reads CASSPLTTGGFDEQYF. Written as DNA, the CDR3 is TGTGCCAGCTCACCACTTACCACAGGGGGGTTCGACGAGCAGTACTTC.

This clone was seen only once. Other DNA sequences in this specimen translate into the identical CDR3. The J gene is TRBJ2-7, the V gene TRBV4-1; 8 nucleotides match TRBD1. The germline V gene has CDR1 MGHRA and CDR2 YSYEKL. CDR3 length equals 15 residues. Germline trimming cut 2 bases from V and 2 bases from J; bases unmatched to any gene: 5. CDR3 sequence: CASSQPGQGPYEQYF. The CDR3 nucleotides read TGCGCCAGCAGCCAACCAGGACAGGGTCCCTACGAGCAGTACTTC.

This sequence joins TRBV19 and TRBJ1-2, with TRBD1 identical over 7 bases. In germline, CDR1 is LNHDA, CDR2 SQIVND (reference sequence). V gave up 0 bases and J gave up 4 bases; unmatched junction bases: 2. This CDR3 has 14 amino acids. Here the CDR3 reads CASSIEGGGYGYTF. The CDR3 coding sequence is TGTGCCAGTAGTATAGAAGGGGGCGGCTATGGCTACACCTTC.

The chain links TRBV5-4 to TRBJ2-4, with TRBD2 matching 7 bases. V gave up 1 base and J gave up 4 bases; unmatched junction bases: 8. This CDR3 contains 16 residues. The germline CDR1 and CDR2 sequences are SGHNT and YYREEE (reference sequence). CDR3 sequence reads: CASSLPAGVSKNIQYF. The CDR3 DNA is TGTGCCAGCAGCTTGCCTGCGGGAGTTTCTAAAAACATTCAGTACTTC.

This clone was recorded only once. The chain links TRBV15 to TRBJ2-5; D is possibly TRBD2 (6 bases). TRBJ2-7 explains the end of the DNA better; the J call may be wrong. Germline CDR1 and CDR2: LNHNV and YYDKDF (reference sequence). The CDR3 has 19 amino acids. Written as DNA, the CDR3 is TGTGCCACCAGCAGAGATCCCCCCGGGGTTGGGACGGGAGCCTACGAGCAGTACTTC. Translating gives CATSRDPPGVGTGAYEQYF.

The sample holds one count of this clone. The chain links TRBV7-2 to TRBJ1-5; D is unresolved. V gave up 5 bases and J gave up 6 bases, with 11 bases separating them. The CDR3 consists of 13 residues. The germline gives CDR1 SGHTA, CDR2 FQGNSA. CDR3 DNA: TGTGCCAGCAGCCAAGGAGGCGGTCAGCCCCAGCATTTT. It specifies CASSQGGGQPQHF.

This chain joins TRBV5-4 and TRBJ2-2, with 9 nucleotides matching TRBD1. This CDR3 has 16 amino acids. Germline CDR1 reads SGHNT; CDR2 reads YYREEE (reference sequence). After removal of 3 bases from V and 0 bases from J, the junction contained 3 bases not matched to a gene. CDR3 DNA: TGTGCCAGCAGCTCCCGGGACAGGGCGAACACCGGGGAGCTGTTTTTT. Translation gives CASSSRDRANTGELFF.

V is TRBV9 and J is TRBJ2-3; D is possibly TRBD2 (5 bases). Germline CDR1 and CDR2: SGDLS and YYNGEE. Trimming took off 0 bases at V and 2 bases at J, with 10 bases between the two ends. This CDR3 has 15 residues. CDR3 residues: CASSVEGSFTDTQYF. In DNA, the CDR3 is TGTGCCAGCAGCGTAGAAGGGAGCTTCACAGATACGCAGTATTTT.

The genes are TRBV19 and TRBJ1-5; D uncertain. CDR1 and CDR2 from the germline V gene are LNHDA and SQIVND (reference sequence). V was trimmed by 4 bases and J by 11 bases, leaving 21 bases between them. This CDR3 region has 15 residues. In DNA, the CDR3 is TGTGCCAGTAGTACCCAAGACACCAAACTCCAGTCCCAGCATTTT. This sequence encodes CASSTQDTKLQSQHF. The full variable domain, completed using reference TRBV19 and TRBJ1-5, is DGGITQSPKYLFRKEGQNVTLSCEQNLNHDAMYWYRQDPGQGLRLIYYSQIVNDFQKGDIAEGYSVSREKKESFPLTVTSAQKNPTAFYLCASSTQDTKLQSQHFGDGTRLSIL.

The chain recombines TRBV6-5 with TRBJ2-6, with D hard to call. The germline gives CDR1 MNHEY, CDR2 SVGAGI. The CDR3 is made up of 15 amino acids. Trimming cost V 3 bases and J 1 base, with 7 bases left between them. CDR3 sequence reads: CASSYFQSGANVLTF. CDR3 nucleotide sequence: TGTGCCAGCAGTTATTTTCAGTCTGGGGCCAACGTCCTGACTTTC.

The V gene is TRBV5-1, the J gene TRBJ2-3, with 8 bases matching TRBD1. The CDR3 is 15 residues long. Germline assignment: CDR1 SGHRS and CDR2 YFSETQ. The trim removed 4 bases at V and 1 base at J, leaving 5 bases unmatched. CDR3 coding DNA: TGCGCCAGCAGCGGACAGGGAATGGGCACAGATACGCAGTATTTT. This gives the protein CASSGQGMGTDTQYF.

The CDR3 DNA is TGTGCCAGCAGCCCCCGTGGGGCGGGAGAGATCTACAATGAGCAGTTCTTC. Protein sequence: CASSPRGAGEIYNEQFF. The chain is built from TRBV13 and TRBJ2-1, with 7 positions matching TRBD2. The CDR3 consists of 17 residues. The V segment lost 5 bases and the J segment 3 bases; nucleotides outside the gene matches: 13. CDR1 is PRHDT and CDR2 is FYEKMQ in the germline V gene (reference sequence).

This chain links TRBV10-3 with TRBJ2-5; possibly TRBD1 for D (6 bases). The J call is doubtful: the DNA matches TRBJ2-7 better. The V gene's germline CDR1 is ENHRY and CDR2 SYGVKD. The CDR3 runs 14 residues. Here the CDR3 DNA reads TGTGCCATCAGTGAGTCACAGGGCCCTGACGAGCAGTACTTC. It is translated as CAISESQGPDEQYF.

The J gene is TRBJ1-1, the V gene TRBV5-8; D gene uncertain. Trimming cost V 7 bases and J 11 bases, with 12 bases left between them. This CDR3 has 10 residues. The germline V gene has CDR1 SGHTS and CDR2 YDEGEE. The CDR3 loop is CASGQYRAFF. The CDR3 nucleotides are TGTGCCAGCGGGCAATACCGGGCTTTCTTT.

This clone was picked up a small number of times. The chain uses TRBV4-2 and TRBJ1-2, with D perhaps matching TRBD1 (5 bases). The germline V and J ends were trimmed by 1 base and 4 bases, with 16 bases remaining between them. Per the germline V gene, CDR1 is LGHNA and CDR2 is YNFKEQ. The CDR3 covers 16 residues. For the CDR3, the DNA is TGTGCCAGCAGCCAAGCGCTGTCTCCAGGGTTCTATGGCTACACCTTC. It is translated as CASSQALSPGFYGYTF.

The chain links TRBV9 to TRBJ1-2; 11 nucleotides match TRBD1. Germline trimming cut 3 bases from V and 1 base from J; bases unmatched to any gene: 2. The germline V gene has CDR1 SGDLS and CDR2 YYNGEE. CDR3 length: 15 residues. CDR3 protein: CASSGGQGVNYGYTF. For the CDR3, the DNA is TGTGCCAGCAGCGGGGGACAGGGGGTTAACTATGGCTACACCTTC.

The chain recombines TRBV29-1 with TRBJ2-2; D unclear. V was trimmed by 4 bases and J by 0 bases, leaving 9 bases between them. CDR1 and CDR2 from the germline V gene are SQVTM and ANQGSEA. The CDR3 totals 14 residues. CDR3 DNA: TGCAGCGTTGGGGCCGGATCGAACACCGGGGAGCTGTTTTTT. Residues: CSVGAGSNTGELFF.